This T cell receptor (beta chain) was sequenced during a study of neurological immune-mediated disorders. The overall study: Of the approximately 34 patients who had multiple sclerosis, about 31 had the relapsing-remitting form and 3 had the secondary progressive form. Findings of the study overall: Phylogenetic analysis grouped 18 of 34 multiple sclerosis patients' repertoires together, suggesting a possible repertoire signature. There was no clinical or MRI feature that showed an association with the multiple sclerosis repertoire cluster.

The unsorted libraries had their origin in 2 million PBMCs stored at -80 C. TCRdb re-called the 5' RACE reads with MiXCR, one entry per CDR3 protein. This sample has about 52,000 distinct CDR3 sequences, with roughly 3.8% found just once. This clonotype was observed at least ten times. Its antigen is unknown. This TCR was sampled from a man aged 55 to 70 with multiple sclerosis. Material: PBMCs.

The CDR3 region has the DNA TGTGCCAGCTGGGCGAATCTCCAAGAGACCCAGTACTTC. It translates to CASWANLQETQYF. The V and J genes are TRBV6-2 or TRBV6-3 and TRBJ2-5; D uncertain. V shed 8 bases and J shed 1 base, with 11 bases lying between them. The germline V gene has CDR1 MNHEY and CDR2 SVGEGT. The CDR3 consists of 13 residues.